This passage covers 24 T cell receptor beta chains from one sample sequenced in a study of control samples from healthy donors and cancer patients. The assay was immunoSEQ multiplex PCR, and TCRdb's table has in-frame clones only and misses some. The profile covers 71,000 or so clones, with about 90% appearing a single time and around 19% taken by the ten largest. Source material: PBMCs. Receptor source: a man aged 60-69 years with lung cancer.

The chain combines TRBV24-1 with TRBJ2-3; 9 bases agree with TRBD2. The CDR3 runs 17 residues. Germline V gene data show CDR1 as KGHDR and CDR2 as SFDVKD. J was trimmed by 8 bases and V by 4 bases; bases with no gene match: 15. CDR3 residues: CATSDPPSGGFSGTQYF. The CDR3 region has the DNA TGTGCCACCAGTGACCCGCCAAGCGGGGGGTTTAGTGGTACGCAGTATTTT.

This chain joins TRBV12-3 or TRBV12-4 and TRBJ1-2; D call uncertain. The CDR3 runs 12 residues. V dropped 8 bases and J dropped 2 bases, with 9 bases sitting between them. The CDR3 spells CASAFTNYGYTF. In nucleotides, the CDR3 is TGTGCCAGCGCCTTTACAAACTATGGCTACACCTTC.

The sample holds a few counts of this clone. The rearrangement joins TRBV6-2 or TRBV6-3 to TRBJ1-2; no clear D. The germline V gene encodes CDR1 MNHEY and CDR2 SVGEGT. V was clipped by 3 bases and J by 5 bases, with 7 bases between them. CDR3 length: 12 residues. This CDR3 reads CASSYPGYGYTF. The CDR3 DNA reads TGTGCCAGCAGTTATCCAGGATATGGCTACACCTTC.

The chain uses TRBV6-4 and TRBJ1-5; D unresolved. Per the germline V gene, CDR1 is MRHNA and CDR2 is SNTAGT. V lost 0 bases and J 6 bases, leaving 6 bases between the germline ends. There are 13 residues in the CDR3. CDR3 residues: CASSDSAAQPQHF. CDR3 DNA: TGTGCCAGCAGTGACTCGGCAGCTCAGCCCCAGCATTTT.

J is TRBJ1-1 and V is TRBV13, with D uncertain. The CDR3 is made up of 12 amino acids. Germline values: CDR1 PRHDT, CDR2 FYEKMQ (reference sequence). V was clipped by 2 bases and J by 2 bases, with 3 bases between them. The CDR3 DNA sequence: TGTGCCAGCAGCTTAACCAACACTGAAGCTTTCTTT. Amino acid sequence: CASSLTNTEAFF.

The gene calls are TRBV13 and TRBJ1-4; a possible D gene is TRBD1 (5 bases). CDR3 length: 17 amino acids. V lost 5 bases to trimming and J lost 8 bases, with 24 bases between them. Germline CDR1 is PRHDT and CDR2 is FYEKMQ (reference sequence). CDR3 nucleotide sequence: TGTGCCAGCAGCCTAGTTCGGGGACGCAGGGAGGACGAAAAACTGTTTTTT. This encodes CASSLVRGRREDEKLFF. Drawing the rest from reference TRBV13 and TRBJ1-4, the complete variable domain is AAGVIQSPRHLIKEKRETATLKCYPIPRHDTVYWYQQGPGQDPQFLISFYEKMQSDKGSIPDRFSAQQFSDYHSELNMSSLELGDSALYFCASSLVRGRREDEKLFFGSGTQLSVL.

CDR3 region: CASSQRGPDTQYF. In DNA, the CDR3 is TGTGCCAGCAGCCAGCGGGGTCCAGATACGCAGTATTTT. The chain is built from TRBV3-1 (or the pseudogene TRBV3-2) and TRBJ2-3; possible D gene TRBD2, 6 bases. CDR3 length: 13 amino acids. From germline, CDR1 is LGHDT and CDR2 YNNKEL (reference sequence). Trimming took 3 bases from V and 4 from J, leaving 8 bases between them.

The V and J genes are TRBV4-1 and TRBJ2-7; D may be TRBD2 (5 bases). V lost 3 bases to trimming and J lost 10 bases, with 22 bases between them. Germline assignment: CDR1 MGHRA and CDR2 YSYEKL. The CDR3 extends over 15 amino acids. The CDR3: CASSQDATTGWAQYV. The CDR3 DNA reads TGCGCCAGCAGCCAGGACGCTACCACGGGATGGGCCCAGTACGTC.

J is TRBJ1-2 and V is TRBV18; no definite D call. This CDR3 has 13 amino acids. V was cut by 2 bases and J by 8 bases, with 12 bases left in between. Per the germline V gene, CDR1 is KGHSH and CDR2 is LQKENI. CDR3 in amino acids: CASSPVQLDGYTF. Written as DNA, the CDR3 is TGTGCCAGCTCACCAGTCCAGCTAGACGGCTACACCTTC.

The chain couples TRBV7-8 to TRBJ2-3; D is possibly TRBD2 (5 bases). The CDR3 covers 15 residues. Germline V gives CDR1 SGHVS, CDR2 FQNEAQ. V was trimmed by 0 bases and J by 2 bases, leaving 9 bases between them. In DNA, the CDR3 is TGTGCCAGCAGCTTAGCTCTAGCCCTCACAGATACGCAGTATTTT. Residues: CASSLALALTDTQYF.

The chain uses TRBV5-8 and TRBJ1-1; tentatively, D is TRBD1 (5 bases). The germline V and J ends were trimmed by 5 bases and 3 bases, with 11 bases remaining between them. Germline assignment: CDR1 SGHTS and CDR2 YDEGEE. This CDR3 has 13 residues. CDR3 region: CASSKDTYTEAFF. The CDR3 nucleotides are TGTGCCAGCAGTAAGGACACATACACTGAAGCTTTCTTT.

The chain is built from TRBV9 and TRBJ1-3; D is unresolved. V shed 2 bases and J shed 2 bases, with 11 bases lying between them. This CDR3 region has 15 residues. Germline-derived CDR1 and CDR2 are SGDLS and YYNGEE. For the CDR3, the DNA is TGTGCCAGCAGCGTCTTCCCTGAGGCTGGAAACACCATATATTTT. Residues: CASSVFPEAGNTIYF. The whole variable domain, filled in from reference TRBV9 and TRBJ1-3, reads DSGVTQTPKHLITATGQRVTLRCSPRSGDLSVYWYQQSLDQGLQFLIQYYNGEERAKGNILERFSAQQFPDLHSELNLSSLELGDSALYFCASSVFPEAGNTIYFGEGSWLTVV.

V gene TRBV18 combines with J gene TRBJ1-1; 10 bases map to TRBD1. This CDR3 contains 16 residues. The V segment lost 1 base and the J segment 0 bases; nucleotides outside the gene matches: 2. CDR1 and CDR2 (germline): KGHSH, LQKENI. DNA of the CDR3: TGTGCCAGCTCACCACGGGACAGGGGCCTGAACACTGAAGCTTTCTTT. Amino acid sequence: CASSPRDRGLNTEAFF.

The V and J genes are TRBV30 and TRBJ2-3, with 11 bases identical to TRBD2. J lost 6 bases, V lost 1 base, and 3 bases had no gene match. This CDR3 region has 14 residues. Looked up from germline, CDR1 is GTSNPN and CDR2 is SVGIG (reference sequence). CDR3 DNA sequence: TGTGCCTGGAGTGGACTAGCGGGACGCGATACGCAGTATTTT. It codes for CAWSGLAGRDTQYF. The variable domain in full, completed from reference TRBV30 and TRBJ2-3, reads SQTIHQWPATLVQPVGSPLSLECTVEGTSNPNLYWYRQAAGRGLQLLFYSVGIGQISSEVPQNLSASRPQDRQFILSSKKLLLSDSGFYLCAWSGLAGRDTQYFGPGTRLTVL.

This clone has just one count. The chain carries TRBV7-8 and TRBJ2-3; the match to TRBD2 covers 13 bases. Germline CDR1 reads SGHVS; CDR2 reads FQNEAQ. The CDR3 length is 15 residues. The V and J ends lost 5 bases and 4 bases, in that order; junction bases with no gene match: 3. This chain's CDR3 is CASSVTSGGADTQYF. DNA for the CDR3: TGTGCCAGCAGCGTCACTAGCGGGGGGGCAGATACGCAGTATTTT.

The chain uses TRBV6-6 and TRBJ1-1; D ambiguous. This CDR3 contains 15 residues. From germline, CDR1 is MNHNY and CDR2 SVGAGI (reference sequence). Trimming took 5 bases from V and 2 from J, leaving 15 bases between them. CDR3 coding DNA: TGTGCCAGCAGTCCGGAGACATCTGGTAACACTGAAGCTTTCTTT. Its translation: CASSPETSGNTEAFF.

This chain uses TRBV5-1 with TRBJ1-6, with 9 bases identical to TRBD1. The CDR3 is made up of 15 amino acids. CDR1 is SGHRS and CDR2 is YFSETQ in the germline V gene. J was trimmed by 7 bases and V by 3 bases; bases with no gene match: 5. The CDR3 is CASSSWTGENSPLHF. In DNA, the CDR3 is TGCGCCAGCAGCTCGTGGACAGGGGAGAATTCACCCCTCCACTTT.

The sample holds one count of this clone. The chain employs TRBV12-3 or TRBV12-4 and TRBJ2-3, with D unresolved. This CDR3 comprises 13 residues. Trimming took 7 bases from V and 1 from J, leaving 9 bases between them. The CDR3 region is CASTGLRTDTQYF. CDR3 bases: TGTGCCAGCACCGGGTTACGCACAGATACGCAGTATTTT.

This chain's CDR3 is CASSVAFGGLGETQYF. In DNA form, the CDR3 reads TGTGCCAGCAGCGTAGCATTCGGGGGGTTAGGGGAGACCCAGTACTTC. This chain uses TRBV9 with TRBJ2-5; 7 nucleotides agree with TRBD2. The junction had 10 bases not matched to a gene; V was cut back by 0 bases and J by 5 bases. The CDR3 runs to 16 residues. The V gene's germline CDR1 is SGDLS and CDR2 YYNGEE.

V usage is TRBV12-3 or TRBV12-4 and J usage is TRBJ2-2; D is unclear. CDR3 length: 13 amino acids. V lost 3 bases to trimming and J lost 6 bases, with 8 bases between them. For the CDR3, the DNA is TGTGCCAGCAGTTTTACCATGGCCGGGGAGCTGTTTTTT. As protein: CASSFTMAGELFF.

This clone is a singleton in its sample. CDR3 sequence reads: CASRTGGYEQYV. As DNA, the CDR3 is TGTGCCAGCAGGACAGGGGGCTACGAGCAGTACGTC. This chain joins TRBV6-6 and TRBJ2-7, with TRBD1 matching over 9 bases. V shed 6 bases, J shed 3 bases, and the junction held 0 bases outside the gene matches. The CDR3 sequence is 12 residues long. From germline, CDR1 is MNHNY and CDR2 SVGAGI (reference sequence).

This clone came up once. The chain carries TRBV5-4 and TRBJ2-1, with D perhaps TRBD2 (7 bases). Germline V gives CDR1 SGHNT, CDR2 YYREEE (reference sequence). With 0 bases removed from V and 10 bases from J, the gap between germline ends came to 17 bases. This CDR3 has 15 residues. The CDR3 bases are TGTGCCAGCAGCTTGGTTCATCCGGGGGGCGACGAGCAGTTCTTC. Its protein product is CASSLVHPGGDEQFF. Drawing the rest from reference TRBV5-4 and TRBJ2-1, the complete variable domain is ETGVTQSPTHLIKTRGQQVTLRCSSQSGHNTVSWYQQALGQGPQFIFQYYREEENGRGNFPPRFSGLQFPNYSSELNVNALELDDSALYLCASSLVHPGGDEQFFGPGTRLTVL.

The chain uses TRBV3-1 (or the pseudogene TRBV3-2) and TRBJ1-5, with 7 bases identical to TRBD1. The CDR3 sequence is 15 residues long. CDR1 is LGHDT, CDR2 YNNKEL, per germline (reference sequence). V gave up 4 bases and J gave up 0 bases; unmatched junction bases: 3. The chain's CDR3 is CASSPAGGSNQPQHF. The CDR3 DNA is TGTGCCAGCAGCCCCGCAGGGGGTAGCAATCAGCCCCAGCATTTT.

The CDR3 spells CSVTREFMNTEAFF. The CDR3 region has the DNA TGCAGCGTTACCAGAGAATTCATGAACACTGAAGCTTTCTTT. The chain is built from TRBV29-1 and TRBJ1-1; no definite D call. The CDR3 spans 14 residues. The germline V and J ends were trimmed by 5 bases and 0 bases, with 13 bases remaining between them. Per the germline V gene, CDR1 is SQVTM and CDR2 is ANQGSEA.